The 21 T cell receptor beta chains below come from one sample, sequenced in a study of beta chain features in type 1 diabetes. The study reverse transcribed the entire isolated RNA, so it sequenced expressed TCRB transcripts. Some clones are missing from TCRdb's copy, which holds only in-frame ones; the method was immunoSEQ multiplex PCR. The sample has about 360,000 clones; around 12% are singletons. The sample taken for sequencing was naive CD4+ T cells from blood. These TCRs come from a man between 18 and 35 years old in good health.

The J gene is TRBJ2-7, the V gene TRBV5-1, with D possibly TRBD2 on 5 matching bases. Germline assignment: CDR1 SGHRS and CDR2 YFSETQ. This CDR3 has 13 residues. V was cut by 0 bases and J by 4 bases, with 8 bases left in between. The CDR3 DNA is TGCGCCAGCAGCTTGGCCTCGGGGTACGAGCAGTACTTC. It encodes CASSLASGYEQYF.

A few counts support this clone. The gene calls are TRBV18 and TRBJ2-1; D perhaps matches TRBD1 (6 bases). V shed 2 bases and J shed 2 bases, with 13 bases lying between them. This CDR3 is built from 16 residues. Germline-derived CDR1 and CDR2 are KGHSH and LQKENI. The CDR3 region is CASSPKLGATYNEQFF. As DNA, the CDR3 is TGTGCCAGCTCACCAAAATTGGGGGCGACCTACAATGAGCAGTTCTTC.

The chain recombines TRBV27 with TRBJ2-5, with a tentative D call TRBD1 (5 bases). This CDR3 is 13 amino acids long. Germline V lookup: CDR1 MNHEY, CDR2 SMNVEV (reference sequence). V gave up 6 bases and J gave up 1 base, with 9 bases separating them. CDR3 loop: CASSGHTQETQYF. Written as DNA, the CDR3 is TGTGCCAGCAGCGGACACACCCAAGAGACCCAGTACTTC.

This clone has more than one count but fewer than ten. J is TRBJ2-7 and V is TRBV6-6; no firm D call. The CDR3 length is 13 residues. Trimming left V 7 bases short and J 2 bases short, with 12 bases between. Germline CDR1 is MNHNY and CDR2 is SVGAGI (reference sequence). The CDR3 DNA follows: TGTGCCAGCACCCGTGACACGACCTACGAGCAGTACTTC. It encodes CASTRDTTYEQYF.

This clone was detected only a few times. The DNA for the CDR3 is TGCGCCAGCAGCCAAGAAGTCAGGTTGTACGAGCAGTACTTC. It encodes CASSQEVRLYEQYF. The J gene is TRBJ2-7, the V gene TRBV4-3; D uncertain. V was pared by 0 bases and J by 4 bases, with 10 bases between. The CDR3 is 14 amino acids. Looked up from germline, CDR1 is LGHNA and CDR2 is YSLEER.

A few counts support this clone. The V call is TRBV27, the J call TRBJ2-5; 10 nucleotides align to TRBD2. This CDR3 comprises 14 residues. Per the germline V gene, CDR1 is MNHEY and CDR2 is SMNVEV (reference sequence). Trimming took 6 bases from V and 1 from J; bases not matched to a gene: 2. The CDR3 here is CASRRTSGQETQYF. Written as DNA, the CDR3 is TGTGCCAGCAGGCGGACTAGCGGCCAAGAGACCCAGTACTTC.

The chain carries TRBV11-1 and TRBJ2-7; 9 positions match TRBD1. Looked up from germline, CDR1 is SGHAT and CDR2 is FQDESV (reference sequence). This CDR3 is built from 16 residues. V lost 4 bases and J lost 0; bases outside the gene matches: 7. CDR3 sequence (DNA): TGTGCCAGCAGCTCAGGTGGGACAGGGAGCTCCTACGAGCAGTACTTC. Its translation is CASSSGGTGSSYEQYF.

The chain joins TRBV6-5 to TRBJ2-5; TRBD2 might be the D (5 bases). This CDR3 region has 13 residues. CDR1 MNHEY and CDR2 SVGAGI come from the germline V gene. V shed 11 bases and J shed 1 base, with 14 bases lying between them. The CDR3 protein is CASAPGVQETQYF. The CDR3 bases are TGTGCCTCCGCGCCCGGGGTCCAAGAGACCCAGTACTTC.

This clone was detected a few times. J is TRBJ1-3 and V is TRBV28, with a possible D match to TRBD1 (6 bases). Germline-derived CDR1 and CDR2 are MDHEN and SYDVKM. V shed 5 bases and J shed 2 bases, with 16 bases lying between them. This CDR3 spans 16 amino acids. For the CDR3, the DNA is TGTGCCAGCAGTCCCACGGCAGGGGATACTGGAAACACCATATATTTT. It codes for CASSPTAGDTGNTIYF.

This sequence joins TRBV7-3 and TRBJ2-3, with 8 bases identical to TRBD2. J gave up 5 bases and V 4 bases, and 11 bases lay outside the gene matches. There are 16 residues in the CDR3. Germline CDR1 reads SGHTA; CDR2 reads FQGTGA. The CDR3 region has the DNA TGTGCCAGCAGCTCGGTCAGCGGGAGTGGTGGAGATACGCAGTATTTT. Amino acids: CASSSVSGSGGDTQYF. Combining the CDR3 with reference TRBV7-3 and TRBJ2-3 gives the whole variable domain GAGVSQTPSNKVTEKGKYVELRCDPISGHTALYWYRQSLGQGPEFLIYFQGTGAADDSGLPNDRFFAVRPEGSVSTLKIQRTERGDSAVYLCASSSVSGSGGDTQYFGPGTRLTVL.

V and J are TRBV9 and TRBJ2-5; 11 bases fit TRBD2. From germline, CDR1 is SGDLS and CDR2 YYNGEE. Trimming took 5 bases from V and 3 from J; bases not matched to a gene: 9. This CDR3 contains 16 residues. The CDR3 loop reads CASSKLAGVPEETQYF. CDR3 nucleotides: TGTGCCAGCAGTAAACTAGCGGGGGTACCAGAAGAGACCCAGTACTTC. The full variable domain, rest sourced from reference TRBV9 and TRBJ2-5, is DSGVTQTPKHLITATGQRVTLRCSPRSGDLSVYWYQQSLDQGLQFLIQYYNGEERAKGNILERFSAQQFPDLHSELNLSSLELGDSALYFCASSKLAGVPEETQYFGPGTRLLVL.

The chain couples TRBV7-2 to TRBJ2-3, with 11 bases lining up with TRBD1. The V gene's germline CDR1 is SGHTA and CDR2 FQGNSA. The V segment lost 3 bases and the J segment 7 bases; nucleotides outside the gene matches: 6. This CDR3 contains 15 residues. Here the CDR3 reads CASSLGQGVWNTQYF. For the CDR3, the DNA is TGTGCCAGCAGCTTGGGACAGGGGGTATGGAATACGCAGTATTTT.

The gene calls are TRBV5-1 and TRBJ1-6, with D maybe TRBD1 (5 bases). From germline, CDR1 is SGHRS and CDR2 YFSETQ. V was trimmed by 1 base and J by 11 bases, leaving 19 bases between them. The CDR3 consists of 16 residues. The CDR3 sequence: CASSLKWGEEVAPLHF. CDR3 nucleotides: TGCGCCAGCAGCTTGAAGTGGGGCGAAGAGGTGGCACCCCTCCACTTT. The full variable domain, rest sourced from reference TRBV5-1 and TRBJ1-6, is KAGVTQTPRYLIKTRGQQVTLSCSPISGHRSVSWYQQTPGQGLQFLFEYFSETQRNKGNFPGRFSGRQFSNSRSEMNVSTLELGDSALYLCASSLKWGEEVAPLHFGNGTRLTVT.

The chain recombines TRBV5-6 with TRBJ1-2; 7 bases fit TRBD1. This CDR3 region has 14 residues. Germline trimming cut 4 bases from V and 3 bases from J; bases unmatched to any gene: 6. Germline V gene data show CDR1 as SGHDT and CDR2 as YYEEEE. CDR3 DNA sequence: TGTGCCAGCAGCGCCCCCGGGACAGACTATGGCTACACCTTC. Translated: CASSAPGTDYGYTF.

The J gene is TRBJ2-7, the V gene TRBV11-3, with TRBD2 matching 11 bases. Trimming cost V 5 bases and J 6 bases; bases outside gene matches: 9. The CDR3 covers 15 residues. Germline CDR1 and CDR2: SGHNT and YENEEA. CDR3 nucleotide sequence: TGTGCCAGCAGCCGGGGTGCGACTAGCGGGGCCGAGCAGTACTTC. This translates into CASSRGATSGAEQYF.

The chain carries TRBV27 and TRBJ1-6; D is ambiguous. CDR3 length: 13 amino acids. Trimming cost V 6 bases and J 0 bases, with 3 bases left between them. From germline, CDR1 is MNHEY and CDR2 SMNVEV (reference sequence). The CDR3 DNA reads TGTGCCAGCAGGAGCTCCTATAATTCACCCCTCCACTTT. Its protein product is CASRSSYNSPLHF.

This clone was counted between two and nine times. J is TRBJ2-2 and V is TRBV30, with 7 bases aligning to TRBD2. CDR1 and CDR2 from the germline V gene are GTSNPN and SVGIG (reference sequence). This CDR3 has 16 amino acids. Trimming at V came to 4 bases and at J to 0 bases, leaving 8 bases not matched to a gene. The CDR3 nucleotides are TGTGCCTGGAAAAGGGGAGGGACTACGAACACCGGGGAGCTGTTTTTT. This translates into CAWKRGGTTNTGELFF.

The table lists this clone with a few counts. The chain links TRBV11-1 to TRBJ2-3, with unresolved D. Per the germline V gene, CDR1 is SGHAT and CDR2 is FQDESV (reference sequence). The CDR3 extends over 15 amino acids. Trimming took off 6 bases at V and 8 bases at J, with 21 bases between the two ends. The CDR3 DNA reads TGTGCCAGCAGTTCGGTAATAGACACCGCTATTACGCAGTATTTT. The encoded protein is CASSSVIDTAITQYF.

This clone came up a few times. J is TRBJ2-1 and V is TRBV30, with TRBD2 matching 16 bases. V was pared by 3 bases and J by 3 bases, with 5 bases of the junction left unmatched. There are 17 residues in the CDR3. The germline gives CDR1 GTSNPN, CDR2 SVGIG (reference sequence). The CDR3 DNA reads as TGTGCCTGGAGGGGAGGGACTAGCGGGAGGGGCTACAATGAGCAGTTCTTC. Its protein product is CAWRGGTSGRGYNEQFF.

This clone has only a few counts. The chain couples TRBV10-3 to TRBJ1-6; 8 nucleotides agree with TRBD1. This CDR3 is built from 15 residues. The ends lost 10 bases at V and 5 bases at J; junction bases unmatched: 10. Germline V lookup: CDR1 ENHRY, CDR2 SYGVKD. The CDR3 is CATGQDKTHNSPLHF. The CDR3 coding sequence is TGTGCCACGGGACAGGACAAAACTCATAATTCACCCCTCCACTTT.

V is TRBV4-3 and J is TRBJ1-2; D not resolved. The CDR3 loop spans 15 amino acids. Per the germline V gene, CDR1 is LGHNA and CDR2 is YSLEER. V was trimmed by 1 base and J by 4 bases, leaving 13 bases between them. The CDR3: CASSQVRAVGYGYTF. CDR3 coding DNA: TGCGCCAGCAGCCAAGTGAGGGCCGTTGGCTATGGCTACACCTTC.